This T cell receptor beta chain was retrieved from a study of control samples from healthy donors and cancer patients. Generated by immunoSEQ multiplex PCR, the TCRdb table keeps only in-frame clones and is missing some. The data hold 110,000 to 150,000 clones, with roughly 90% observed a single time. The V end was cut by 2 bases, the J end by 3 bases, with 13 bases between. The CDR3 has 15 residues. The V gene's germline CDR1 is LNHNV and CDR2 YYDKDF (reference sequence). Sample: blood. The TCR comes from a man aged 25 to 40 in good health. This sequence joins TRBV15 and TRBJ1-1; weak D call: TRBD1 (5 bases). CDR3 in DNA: TGTGCCACCAGCAGATCAGGGATCCGGGACACTGAAGCTTTCTTT. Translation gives CATSRSGIRDTEAFF.